Sequencing of this TCR beta chain was carried out in a study of shared clonotypes between healthy human individuals. The CDR3 has 11 residues. V lost 7 bases to trimming and J lost 1 base, with 4 bases between them. CDR1 and CDR2 from the germline V gene are SNHLY and FYNNEI. Worth noting for this clone: Its target is not known.

Study-wide results and caveats: Larger richness was generally estimated for naive than memory subsets. Despite large depth, sorted-subset datasets appeared incompletely sequenced.

The data were produced by immunoSEQ multiplex PCR, yet TCRdb's version contains in-frame clones alone and is incomplete. Here the sample spans approximately 500,000 clones, around 96% being singletons. CD4+ cell separation produced CD45RA+ naive and CD45RA-negative memory subsets. The receptor's source is a woman in her 30s in good health. Sequencing was done on a sample of naive CD4+ T cells sorted from blood. Subset here: CD45RA+ positively selected. V gene TRBV2 combines with J gene TRBJ2-5; no clear D. The DNA for the CDR3 is TGTGCCAGCAAGGCCCAAGAGACCCAGTACTTC. This gives the protein CASKAQETQYF.